The source of this TCR beta chain is a study of Ad26.COV2.S vaccination and SARS-CoV-2 variants. The repertoire was sequenced with immunoSEQ multiplex PCR; TCRdb's copy has only in-frame clones and lacks some. The sample records fewer than 400,000 clones, over 75% being singletons. Described treatment: 15 to 20 received Ad26.COV2.S at low or high dose, single or two shots; several received placebo; per-sample allocation not given. At day 63 after the first vaccine or placebo injection, samples were drawn. An Ad26 vector expressing Wuhan-strain SARS-CoV-2 spike constituted the vaccine. The V gene's germline CDR1 is MNHEY and CDR2 SVGAGI. Deletions cut 7 bases from V and 2 bases from J, with 14 bases between. The CDR3 is made up of 15 amino acids.

The origin of this receptor is a person aged 18-60 years who received the Ad26.COV2.S COVID-19 vaccine or a placebo. This chain joins TRBV6-5 and TRBJ2-2; D is possibly TRBD2 (6 bases). The sequencing here drew on peripheral blood, taken in a trial of Ad26.COV2.S vaccine versus placebo. CDR3 bases: TGTGCCAGCATCTCCGGGACTGTAAACACCGGGGAGCTGTTTTTT. Protein sequence: CASISGTVNTGELFF.